Listed below are T cell receptor beta chains from one sample, sequenced in a study of T cells in Graves' hyperthyroidism and ophthalmopathy. TCRdb re-called the multiplex PCR reads with MiXCR, one entry per CDR3 protein. The top ten hold around 44% of the sample, which has more than 500,000 distinct CDR3 sequences, 46% seen once. The sequencing sample was made of peripheral blood or thyroid tissue (not recorded which). The origin of the receptors is an adult woman with Graves' disease, either hyperthyroidism or ophthalmopathy (not recorded which). Both conserved end residues are part of each CDR3. A D gene is named only where the DNA matches it firmly. Clone size appears in some rows only: once, few, many, or a class for an expanded clone.

V gene: TRBV15; D gene: TRBD2; clone size: few; J gene: TRBJ2-7; CDR3 DNA: TGTGCCACCAGCAGAGGAGGTAGCGGGGGCCTAAATGAGCAGTACTTC; CDR3 protein: CATSRGGSGGLNEQYF
V gene: TRBV10-3; D gene: NA; clone size: many; J gene: TRBJ2-7; CDR3 DNA: TGTGCCATCAGTCCCCCGGGGGACAGAGTCTACGAGCAGTACTTC; CDR3 protein: CAISPPGDRVYEQYF
V gene: TRBV5-1; D gene: NA; clone size: many; J gene: TRBJ2-7; CDR3 DNA: TGCGCCAGCAGCGCTGCTAGCGCCGCCTACGAGCAGTACTTC; CDR3 protein: CASSAASAAYEQYF
V gene: TRBV6-5; D gene: NA; clone size: many; J gene: TRBJ1-3; CDR3 DNA: TGTGCCAGCGTTGGAGGTTTTGGAAACACCATATATTTT; CDR3 protein: CASVGGFGNTIYF
V gene: TRBV19; D gene: NA; clone size: NA; J gene: TRBJ1-1; CDR3 DNA: TGTGCCAGCTGGGGAAGGGGGGCTTTCTTT; CDR3 protein: CASWGRGAFF
V gene: TRBV7-9; D gene: NA; clone size: NA; J gene: TRBJ1-1; CDR3 DNA: TGTGCCAGCAGCTTAGAGGGGTCAAGGACTGAAGCTTTCTTT; CDR3 protein: CASSLEGSRTEAFF
V gene: TRBV6-2/TRBV6-3; D gene: NA; clone size: few; J gene: TRBJ2-5; CDR3 DNA: TGTGCCAGCAGTTACGATTTAAGAAGTATGGACAAAGAGACCCAGTACTTC; CDR3 protein: CASSYDLRSMDKETQYF
V gene: TRBV7-2; D gene: NA; clone size: few; J gene: TRBJ2-7; CDR3 DNA: TGTGCCAGCAACAAACTAGGGCCTACCTACGAGCAGTACTTC; CDR3 protein: CASNKLGPTYEQYF
V gene: TRBV10-3; D gene: NA; clone size: NA; J gene: TRBJ1-5; CDR3 DNA: TGTGCCATCAGTGCTTTGAGGGTTGACAATCAGCCCCAGCATTTT; CDR3 protein: CAISALRVDNQPQHF
V gene: TRBV28; D gene: NA; clone size: NA; J gene: TRBJ1-1; CDR3 DNA: TGTGCCAGCAGTTTCATCGCTGAAGCTTTCTTT; CDR3 protein: CASSFIAEAFF
V gene: TRBV7-2; D gene: TRBD1; clone size: many; J gene: TRBJ1-1; CDR3 DNA: TGTGCCAGCAGCTTAAGGGACAGGGGAAACACTGAAGCTTTCTTT; CDR3 protein: CASSLRDRGNTEAFF
V gene: TRBV29-1; D gene: NA; clone size: NA; J gene: TRBJ1-1; CDR3 DNA: TGTGCCACCTCCTGGACTGAGAACACTGAAGCTTTCTTT; CDR3 protein: CATSWTENTEAFF
V gene: TRBV4-3; D gene: NA; clone size: NA; J gene: TRBJ1-2; CDR3 DNA: TGCGCCAGCAGCCAAGATCGGACGAACTATGGCTACACCTTC; CDR3 protein: CASSQDRTNYGYTF
V gene: TRBV28; D gene: NA; clone size: many; J gene: TRBJ1-2; CDR3 DNA: TGTGCCAGCAGTTTTGGGCGGAATTATGGCTACACCTTC; CDR3 protein: CASSFGRNYGYTF
V gene: TRBV29-1; D gene: TRBD1; clone size: NA; J gene: TRBJ1-1; CDR3 DNA: TGCAGCGTTGAATACCGGGACAGGGGAGCTTTCTTT; CDR3 protein: CSVEYRDRGAFF
V gene: TRBV29-1; D gene: NA; clone size: many; J gene: TRBJ2-5; CDR3 DNA: TGCAGCGTTCTCGTAGCAGGGATGACCCAGTACTTC; CDR3 protein: CSVLVAGMTQYF
V gene: TRBV25-1; D gene: NA; clone size: few; J gene: TRBJ1-1; CDR3 DNA: TGTGCCAGCAGTGAGGGGGTTCAAGCTTTCTTT; CDR3 protein: CASSEGVQAFF
V gene: TRBV6-6; D gene: TRBD1; clone size: NA; J gene: TRBJ1-5; CDR3 DNA: TGTGCCAGCAGTTACACGGTGGGACAGGAGTTAGTCAATCAGCCCCAGCATTTT; CDR3 protein: CASSYTVGQELVNQPQHF
V gene: TRBV24-1; D gene: TRBD1; clone size: few; J gene: TRBJ2-5; CDR3 DNA: TGTGCCACCAGTGACCAAGGGGGACAGGGGTTTCATCAGCCCCAGTACTTC; CDR3 protein: CATSDQGGQGFHQPQYF
V gene: TRBV15; D gene: NA; clone size: few; J gene: TRBJ1-4; CDR3 DNA: TGTGCCACCAGCACCCGAGACGGGACGTATGAAAAACTGTTTTTT; CDR3 protein: CATSTRDGTYEKLFF
V gene: TRBV29-1; D gene: TRBD1; clone size: NA; J gene: TRBJ1-2; CDR3 DNA: TGCAGCAGTTGGGACAGGGCTAACTATGGCTACACCTTC; CDR3 protein: CSSWDRANYGYTF
V gene: TRBV9; D gene: NA; clone size: NA; J gene: TRBJ2-5; CDR3 DNA: TGTGCCAGCAGCGTAGATGGAAGCAATCAGCCCCAGTACTTC; CDR3 protein: CASSVDGSNQPQYF
V gene: TRBV7-2; D gene: NA; clone size: NA; J gene: TRBJ2-5; CDR3 DNA: TGTGCCAGCAGCTTAGCGATAGGATACCAGTACTTC; CDR3 protein: CASSLAIGYQYF
V gene: TRBV11-2; D gene: NA; clone size: many; J gene: TRBJ1-4; CDR3 DNA: TGTGCCAGCAGCCTTCAGGGGAAACTGTTTTTT; CDR3 protein: CASSLQGKLFF
V gene: TRBV5-1; D gene: NA; clone size: many; J gene: TRBJ2-7; CDR3 DNA: TGCGCCAGCAGCTTGGTTCCCGGGACAACCACCTACGAGCAGTACTTC; CDR3 protein: CASSLVPGTTTYEQYF
V gene: TRBV29-1; D gene: NA; clone size: many; J gene: TRBJ2-2; CDR3 DNA: TGCAGCGTTGAGGGGACGGCTACCGGGGAGCTGTTTTTT; CDR3 protein: CSVEGTATGELFF
V gene: TRBV15; D gene: NA; clone size: NA; J gene: TRBJ2-6; CDR3 DNA: TGTGCCGCCAGCAGCTTGGCTCTGGCGGCAGGGGCCAACGTCCTGACTTTC; CDR3 protein: CAASSLALAAGANVLTF
V gene: TRBV7-2; D gene: NA; clone size: NA; J gene: TRBJ2-5; CDR3 DNA: TGTGCCAGCAGCTTAATCAGGGGCTCAATTGAGACCCAGTACTTC; CDR3 protein: CASSLIRGSIETQYF
V gene: TRBV3-1; D gene: NA; clone size: many; J gene: TRBJ1-5; CDR3 DNA: TGTGCCAGCAGCGGACAGAATCAGCCCCAGCATTTT; CDR3 protein: CASSGQNQPQHF
V gene: TRBV10-3; D gene: NA; clone size: NA; J gene: TRBJ1-2; CDR3 DNA: TGTGCCATGACTCAAACTAAAGAATATGGCTACACCTTC; CDR3 protein: CAMTQTKEYGYTF
V gene: TRBV10-3; D gene: NA; clone size: NA; J gene: TRBJ2-5; CDR3 DNA: TGTGCCATCAGTGAACGAGGAGGAGAGACCCAGTACTTC; CDR3 protein: CAISERGGETQYF
V gene: TRBV11-1; D gene: NA; clone size: many; J gene: TRBJ1-1; CDR3 DNA: TGTGCCAGCAGCCCACAGAACATGAACACTGAAGCTTTCTTT; CDR3 protein: CASSPQNMNTEAFF
V gene: TRBV11-2; D gene: TRBD1; clone size: few; J gene: TRBJ1-2; CDR3 DNA: TGTGCCAGCAGCGTATGGGACAGATCTAACTATGGCTACACCTTC; CDR3 protein: CASSVWDRSNYGYTF
V gene: TRBV7-9; D gene: TRBD1; clone size: few; J gene: TRBJ1-1; CDR3 DNA: TGTGCCAGCAGCTCGGGACAGCTTGTCGGGCATGACACTGAAGCTTTCTTT; CDR3 protein: CASSSGQLVGHDTEAFF
V gene: TRBV24-1; D gene: NA; clone size: once; J gene: TRBJ2-7; CDR3 DNA: TGTGCCACCATCGCCCCTGGACAGCGCTCCTACGAGCAGTACTTC; CDR3 protein: CATIAPGQRSYEQYF
V gene: TRBV5-1; D gene: NA; clone size: NA; J gene: TRBJ2-5; CDR3 DNA: TGCGCCAGCAGCTTAGCCAGGTTCCAAGAGACCCAGTACTTC; CDR3 protein: CASSLARFQETQYF
V gene: TRBV5-1; D gene: NA; clone size: many; J gene: TRBJ1-2; CDR3 DNA: TGCGCCAGCAGCTTGGCTCGGACCCCGAATGGCTACACCTTC; CDR3 protein: CASSLARTPNGYTF
V gene: TRBV29-1; D gene: NA; clone size: NA; J gene: TRBJ2-5; CDR3 DNA: TGCAGCGTACCCCGACAGGAGGGGTACTTC; CDR3 protein: CSVPRQEGYF
V gene: TRBV20-1; D gene: TRBD1; clone size: many; J gene: TRBJ2-6; CDR3 DNA: TGCAGTGCTATTGCAGGGGGCAGACCCTCTGGGGCCAACGTCCTGACTTTC; CDR3 protein: CSAIAGGRPSGANVLTF
V gene: TRBV29-1; D gene: NA; clone size: NA; J gene: TRBJ1-2; CDR3 DNA: TGCAGCGCCCAGTCAGTAGCTAACTATGGCTACACCTTC; CDR3 protein: CSAQSVANYGYTF
V gene: TRBV19; D gene: TRBD2; clone size: NA; J gene: TRBJ2-7; CDR3 DNA: TGTGCCAGTAGTATTGGCGGGAGGCAGTACTTC; CDR3 protein: CASSIGGRQYF
V gene: TRBV7-9; D gene: NA; clone size: NA; J gene: TRBJ1-5; CDR3 DNA: TGTGCCAGCAGCTTCCAGGGAGGAGGCAATCAGCCCCAGCATTTT; CDR3 protein: CASSFQGGGNQPQHF
V gene: TRBV10-3; D gene: NA; clone size: NA; J gene: TRBJ2-1; CDR3 DNA: TGTGCCATCAGTGACCTCGGGTCCGCAGGAGGGAATGAGCAGTTCTTC; CDR3 protein: CAISDLGSAGGNEQFF
V gene: TRBV10-3; D gene: TRBD1; clone size: NA; J gene: TRBJ2-5; CDR3 DNA: TGTGCCATCAGTCAGACAGGGGGCCGAGAGACCCAGTACTTC; CDR3 protein: CAISQTGGRETQYF
V gene: TRBV7-9; D gene: NA; clone size: NA; J gene: TRBJ2-6; CDR3 DNA: TGTGCCAGCAGCGACGGAGGTGGGGCCAACGTCCTGACTTTC; CDR3 protein: CASSDGGGANVLTF
V gene: TRBV7-2; D gene: NA; clone size: NA; J gene: TRBJ2-7; CDR3 DNA: TGTGCCAGCAGCCAAGTCGCCGAGCAGTACTTC; CDR3 protein: CASSQVAEQYF
V gene: TRBV5-1; D gene: NA; clone size: NA; J gene: TRBJ2-6; CDR3 DNA: TGCGCCAGCAGCTTGGCCCCGGGTTCCGAGGCCAACGTCCTGACTTTC; CDR3 protein: CASSLAPGSEANVLTF
V gene: TRBV29-1; D gene: NA; clone size: many; J gene: TRBJ2-3; CDR3 DNA: TGCAGCGCTGGACGCAGAAGCACAGATACGCAGTATTTT; CDR3 protein: CSAGRRSTDTQYF
V gene: TRBV7-9; D gene: NA; clone size: NA; J gene: TRBJ2-7; CDR3 DNA: TGTGCCAGCGAGGAGGGGCTGGGTGTCGAGCAGTACTTC; CDR3 protein: CASEEGLGVEQYF
V gene: TRBV12-3/TRBV12-4; D gene: TRBD2; clone size: NA; J gene: TRBJ2-5; CDR3 DNA: TGTGCCAGCAGCTTCCCCGCAGCGGGAGGGGAGACCCAGTACTTC; CDR3 protein: CASSFPAAGGETQYF
V gene: TRBV5-1; D gene: NA; clone size: many; J gene: TRBJ2-2; CDR3 DNA: TGCGCCAGCAGCTTGGGGCAGGGTTACACCGGGGAGCTGTTTTTT; CDR3 protein: CASSLGQGYTGELFF
V gene: TRBV2; D gene: NA; clone size: many; J gene: TRBJ1-1; CDR3 DNA: TGTGCCAGCATCGGGGAAATGGGTGGGTCGGCTTTCTTT; CDR3 protein: CASIGEMGGSAFF
V gene: TRBV20-1; D gene: NA; clone size: many; J gene: TRBJ1-1; CDR3 DNA: TGCAACACCCGGAGGCAGATGAACACTGAAGCTTTCTTT; CDR3 protein: CNTRRQMNTEAFF
V gene: TRBV29-1; D gene: TRBD1; clone size: NA; J gene: TRBJ2-2; CDR3 DNA: TGCAGCGTTGAATCGGACAGGGGTACCGGGGAGCTGTTTTTT; CDR3 protein: CSVESDRGTGELFF
V gene: TRBV7-6; D gene: NA; clone size: NA; J gene: TRBJ2-7; CDR3 DNA: TGTGCCAGCAGCAAACGACAGGGAGGGCCATCGGGACTGAGCTCCTACGAGCAGTACTTC; CDR3 protein: CASSKRQGGPSGLSSYEQYF
V gene: TRBV5-1; D gene: NA; clone size: few; J gene: TRBJ2-7; CDR3 DNA: TGCGCCAGCAACCCACAGGGCCACTACGAGCAGTACTTC; CDR3 protein: CASNPQGHYEQYF